The source of this T cell receptor beta chain is a study of T cells in Graves' hyperthyroidism and ophthalmopathy (dated by TCRdb to between 2018 and 2020). Regarding the research as a whole: Peripheral blood was sampled at the time of initial diagnosis, prior to any treatment. To identify distinguishing TCR V-J signatures, a discovery cohort of around 98 patients was used, comprising roughly 45 with Graves' ophthalmopathy and 55 to 65 with stable Graves' hyperthyroidism. Prospective prediction of ophthalmopathy was tested in an independent validation cohort of fewer than 20 hyperthyroidism patients and 17 patients who later progressed to ophthalmopathy. The approximately 100 discovery patients were randomly split 7:3 into training and test sets. Thyroid tissue and blood T-cell repertoires from about six Graves' hyperthyroidism patients were also compared in the study. Once sampling was done, hyperthyroidism patients were given methimazole at a starting dose of 30 mg daily, whereas ophthalmopathy patients were given high-dose intravenous methylprednisolone. TCR Vbeta CDR3 sequencing of some 140 peripheral blood samples (43 ophthalmopathy, 75 to 80 hyperthyroidism and some 17 progressor patients) is reported in the paper. Overall study outcomes, separate from this receptor: No statistical method was used to fix the sample size in advance, and group allocation was not hidden from the investigators. In cross-validation, a model built on a 13 V-J signature told ophthalmopathy apart from stable hyperthyroidism with over 85% sensitivity and roughly 83% specificity, and in testing the same model reached 80%/75%. Most expanded thyroid clonotypes (frequency above 0.001) were also found in blood, which suggests that blood repertoires may mirror thyroid immune responses. During validation, the model predicted progression to ophthalmopathy a median of about 5.9 months ahead of onset, with just under 71% sensitivity and 72% to 85% specificity.

Moderately to severely active disease, a Clinical Activity Score of at least 3, a NOSPECS grade of at least 4, and a duration under 3 months were present in ophthalmopathy patients. Any patient with an uncontrolled infection, another autoimmune disease, pregnancy or lactation was excluded. Diagnoses were based on clinical symptoms, serum thyroxine and TRAb, thyroid ultrasound and orbital computed tomography. PBMCs were isolated from roughly 10 ml of fresh peripheral blood by Ficoll-Paque density gradient centrifugation. Total RNA was extracted using Trizol reagent, and RNA quality was assessed on an Agilent 2100 Bioanalyzer. This clonotype was detected ten times or more. This clone's antigen is unknown. Per-base quality was not reported, and no clone a single base away is much larger than it. Amplification of TCR beta CDR3 regions was carried out from RNA transcripts. For the first round of RT-PCR on the TCR CDR3, the HTBI primer set was used together with the Qiagen OneStep RT-PCR kit. Libraries were constructed in a second round of multiplex PCR, after which size selection and purification were carried out. The libraries were sequenced on an Illumina HiSeq2000 using paired-end 100 bp reads. In the paper's pipeline: SOAPnuke was used to process the raw data, removing reads that contained adapters or uncalled bases, had a mean Phred below 15, or lacked an exact match to the constant primer or identifier. COPE v1.2.5 was used to merge high-quality paired reads, and clonotypes were defined as unique nucleotide sequences. MiTCR v1.1 was used to align the clonotypes against IMGT TRBV, TRBD and TRBJ reference segments. Only V-J combinations with frequency above 0.0001, covering about 99% of repertoires, were analysed. The TCS score was defined as the ratio of F50 (clonal expansion) to E x V (chaos), calculated using BLOSUM62-based TCRdist between CDR3 peptides within each V-J. Welch's t-statistics and random forest reduced 514 V-J features to 13, which were used in a naive Bayes classifier (R e1071). Through fastp at Q25 and MiXCR, TCRdb rebuilt clones from the public reads, retaining in-frame beta chains. Rows matching on CDR3 protein sequence are summarized as one entry with the most common DNA and genes. These V and J calls derive from TCRdb rather than the authors' analysis. The sample table holds hundreds of thousands of distinct CDR3 sequences, of which under 25% were seen once. The ten largest clones take up about 35% of the sample.

Sample: blood. This sequence originates from a man aged 30-40 years with Graves' ophthalmopathy.

For the CDR3, the sequence is CASSLWARANGYTF. In nucleotides, the sequence is TGTGCCAGCAGTTTATGGGCCAGGGCGAATGGCTACACCTTC. Here the chain combines TRBV28 and TRBJ1-2, with TRBD1 as a weak D call on 5 bases. From cysteine to phenylalanine, the CDR3 is 14 amino acids long. CDR3 DNA is the only sequence kept; it has 42 bases, read in frame from the first base. According to the germline V gene, CDR1 reads MDHEN and CDR2 reads SYDVKM. The V end loses 0 bases and the J end loses 6 bases, and a stretch of 11 bases separates them.